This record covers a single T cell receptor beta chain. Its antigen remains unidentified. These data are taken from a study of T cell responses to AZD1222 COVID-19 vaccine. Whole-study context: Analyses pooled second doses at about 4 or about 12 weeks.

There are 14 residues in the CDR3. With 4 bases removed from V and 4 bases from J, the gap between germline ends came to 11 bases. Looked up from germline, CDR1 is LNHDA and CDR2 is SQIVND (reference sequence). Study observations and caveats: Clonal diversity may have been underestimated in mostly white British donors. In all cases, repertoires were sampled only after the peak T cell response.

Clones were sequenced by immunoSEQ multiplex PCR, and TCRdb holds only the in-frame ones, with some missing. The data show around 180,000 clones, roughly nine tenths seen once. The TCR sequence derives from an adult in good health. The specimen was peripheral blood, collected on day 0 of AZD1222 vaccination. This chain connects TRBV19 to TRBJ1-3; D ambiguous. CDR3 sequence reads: CASSKGQRGNTIYF. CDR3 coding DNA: TGTGCCAGTAGTAAAGGCCAGAGAGGAAACACCATATATTTT.